Listed below are T cell receptor beta chains from one sample, sequenced in a study of neurological immune-mediated disorders. TCRdb recomputed calls from the 5' RACE reads with MiXCR, one row per CDR3 protein. The sample carries tens of thousands of distinct CDR3 sequences, around 3.1% recorded once. The sample consisted of PBMCs. These receptors all stem from a woman aged 55-70 years with multiple sclerosis. Both conserved end residues are part of each CDR3. The D gene is left open where the match is weak. Clone sizes are shown as once, few, many, or a class for an expanded clone.

size,J,V,D,DNA,CDR3
many,TRBJ2-2,TRBV5-1,.,TGCGCCAGCAGCTTGGCGCGGGTCGGGGAGCTGTTTTTT,CASSLARVGELFF
many,TRBJ2-7,TRBV7-9,TRBD1,TGTGCCAGCAGCTTAGTCCGACAGGGGGTCCACGAGCAGTACTTC,CASSLVRQGVHEQYF
many,TRBJ2-2,TRBV28,TRBD1,TGTGCCAGCAGTTTCGGAAACGGACAGGGCCTCAACACCGGGGAGCTGTTTTTT,CASSFGNGQGLNTGELFF
many,TRBJ1-1,TRBV12-3/TRBV12-4,.,TGTGCCAGCCGAAAGACAGCCGTGGGAGGGGGGTACACTGAAGCTTTCTTT,CASRKTAVGGGYTEAFF
few,TRBJ2-1,TRBV7-6,TRBD2,TGTGCCAGCAGCCGAGCGGGGGGCACCTACAATGAGCAGTTCTTC,CASSRAGGTYNEQFF
many,TRBJ2-1,TRBV7-6,.,TGTGCCAGCAGCCCAGGGGGGGAGGTGTACAATGAGCAGTTCTTC,CASSPGGEVYNEQFF
many,TRBJ1-1,TRBV20-1,.,TGCAGTGCTAGAAGGAGCGATGAAGCTTTCTTT,CSARRSDEAFF
many,TRBJ2-1,TRBV11-2,TRBD2,TGTGCCAGCAGCTTAGATTTGCCTAGCGGGGGAGATGAGCAGTTCTTC,CASSLDLPSGGDEQFF
many,TRBJ1-1,TRBV5-1,.,TGCGCCAGCAGCTTGTCTACCAACACTGAAGCTTTCTTT,CASSLSTNTEAFF
many,TRBJ1-2,TRBV20-1,.,TGCAGTGCTAATCCCCCACCGTATGGCTACACCTTC,CSANPPPYGYTF
many,TRBJ1-4,TRBV5-5,.,TGTGCCAGCAGCTCGCGATGGGATGAAAAACTGTTTTTT,CASSSRWDEKLFF
many,TRBJ2-1,TRBV6-5,.,TGTGCCAGCAGTGGAGGGACAGCCGCAGGTGAGCAGTTCTTC,CASSGGTAAGEQFF
many,TRBJ1-5,TRBV3-1,.,TGTGCCAGCAGCCAGAGGGGGACAAGTCATCAGCCCCAGCATTTT,CASSQRGTSHQPQHF
many,TRBJ1-2,TRBV30,.,TGTGCCTGGATTCCGAGCGGCGGGTACTATGGCTACACCTTC,CAWIPSGGYYGYTF
few,TRBJ2-2,TRBV5-1,TRBD2,TGCGCCAGCAGCTTCTGGGGACTAGCGGGGCCGAACACCGGGGAGCTGTTTTTT,CASSFWGLAGPNTGELFF